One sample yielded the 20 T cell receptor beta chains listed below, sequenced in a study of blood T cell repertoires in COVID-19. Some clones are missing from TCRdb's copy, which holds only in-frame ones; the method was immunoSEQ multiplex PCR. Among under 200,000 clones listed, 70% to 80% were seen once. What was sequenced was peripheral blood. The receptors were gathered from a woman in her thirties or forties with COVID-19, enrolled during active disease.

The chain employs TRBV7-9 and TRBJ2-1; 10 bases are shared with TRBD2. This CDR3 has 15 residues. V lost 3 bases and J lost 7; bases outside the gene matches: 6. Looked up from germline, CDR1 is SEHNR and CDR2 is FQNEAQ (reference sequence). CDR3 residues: CASSFSAGGPNEQFF. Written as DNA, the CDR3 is TGTGCCAGCAGCTTCTCAGCGGGAGGGCCGAATGAGCAGTTCTTC.

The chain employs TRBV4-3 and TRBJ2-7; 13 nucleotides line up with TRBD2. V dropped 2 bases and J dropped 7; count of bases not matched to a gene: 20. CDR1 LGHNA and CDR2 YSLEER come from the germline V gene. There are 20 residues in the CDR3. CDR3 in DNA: TGCGCCAGCAGCCAAACTTCGCCGGGACTAGCGGGGACCCAGGTGTGGGAGCAGTACTTC. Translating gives CASSQTSPGLAGTQVWEQYF.

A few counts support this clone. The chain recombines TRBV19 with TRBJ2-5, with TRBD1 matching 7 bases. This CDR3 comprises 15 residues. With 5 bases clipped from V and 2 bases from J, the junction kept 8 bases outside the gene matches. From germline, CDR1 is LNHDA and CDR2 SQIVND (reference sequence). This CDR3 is CASSSPGTAQETQYF. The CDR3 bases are TGTGCCAGTAGTTCGCCCGGGACAGCTCAAGAGACCCAGTACTTC.

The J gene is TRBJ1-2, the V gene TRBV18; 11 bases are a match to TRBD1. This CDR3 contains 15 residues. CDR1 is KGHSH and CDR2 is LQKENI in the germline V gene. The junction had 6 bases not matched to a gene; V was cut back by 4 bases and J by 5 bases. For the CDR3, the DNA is TGTGCCAGCTCACGCGGGACAGGGGGAGAATATGGCTACACCTTC. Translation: CASSRGTGGEYGYTF.

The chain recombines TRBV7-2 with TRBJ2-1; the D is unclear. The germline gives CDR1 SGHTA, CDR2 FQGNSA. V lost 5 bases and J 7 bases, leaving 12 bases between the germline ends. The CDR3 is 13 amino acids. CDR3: CASSKPASNEQFF. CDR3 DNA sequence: TGTGCCAGCAGCAAGCCCGCGAGTAATGAGCAGTTCTTC.

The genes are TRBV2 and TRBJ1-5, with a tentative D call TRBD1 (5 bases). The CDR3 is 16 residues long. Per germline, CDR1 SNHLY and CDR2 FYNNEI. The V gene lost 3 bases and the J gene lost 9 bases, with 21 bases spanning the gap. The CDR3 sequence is CASSESVGANGPPQHF. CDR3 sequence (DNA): TGTGCCAGCAGTGAGTCGGTAGGGGCTAATGGGCCGCCCCAGCATTTT.

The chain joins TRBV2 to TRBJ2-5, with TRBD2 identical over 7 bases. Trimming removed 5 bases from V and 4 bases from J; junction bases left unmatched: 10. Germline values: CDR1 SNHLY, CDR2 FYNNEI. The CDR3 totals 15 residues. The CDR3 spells CASSRLARETETQYF. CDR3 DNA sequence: TGTGCCAGCAGTCGACTAGCCCGAGAGACAGAGACCCAGTACTTC.

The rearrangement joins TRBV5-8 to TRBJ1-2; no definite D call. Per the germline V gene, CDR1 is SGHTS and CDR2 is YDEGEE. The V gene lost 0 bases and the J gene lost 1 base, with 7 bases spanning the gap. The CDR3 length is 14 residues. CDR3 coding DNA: TGTGCCAGCAGCTTGGTCGGTCTTAACTATGGCTACACCTTC. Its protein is CASSLVGLNYGYTF. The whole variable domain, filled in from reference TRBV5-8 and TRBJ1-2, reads EAGVTQSPTHLIKTRGQQATLRCSPISGHTSVYWYQQALGLGLQFLLWYDEGEERNRGNFPPRFSGRQFPNYSSELNVNALELEDSALYLCASSLVGLNYGYTFGSGTRLTVV.

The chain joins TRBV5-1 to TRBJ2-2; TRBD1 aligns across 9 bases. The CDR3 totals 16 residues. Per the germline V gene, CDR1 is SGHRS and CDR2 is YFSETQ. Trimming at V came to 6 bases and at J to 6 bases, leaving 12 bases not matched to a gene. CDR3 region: CASNYGDRVLSGELFF. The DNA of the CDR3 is TGCGCCAGCAATTATGGGGACAGGGTATTATCCGGGGAGCTGTTTTTT. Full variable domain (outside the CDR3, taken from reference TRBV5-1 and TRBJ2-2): KAGVTQTPRYLIKTRGQQVTLSCSPISGHRSVSWYQQTPGQGLQFLFEYFSETQRNKGNFPGRFSGRQFSNSRSEMNVSTLELGDSALYLCASNYGDRVLSGELFFGEGSRLTVL.

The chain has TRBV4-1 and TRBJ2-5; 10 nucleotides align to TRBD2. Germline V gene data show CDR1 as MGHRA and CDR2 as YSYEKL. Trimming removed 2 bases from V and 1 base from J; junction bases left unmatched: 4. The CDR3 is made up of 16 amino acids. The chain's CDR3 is CASSQFSGRAQETQYF. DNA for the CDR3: TGCGCCAGCAGCCAATTCAGCGGGAGGGCCCAAGAGACCCAGTACTTC.

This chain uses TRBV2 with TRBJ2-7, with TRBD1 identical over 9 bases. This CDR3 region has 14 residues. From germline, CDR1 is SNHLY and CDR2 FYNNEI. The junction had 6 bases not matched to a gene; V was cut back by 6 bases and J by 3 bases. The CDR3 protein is CASRHRGQGYEQYF. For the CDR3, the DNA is TGTGCCAGCAGGCACAGGGGACAGGGCTACGAGCAGTACTTC.

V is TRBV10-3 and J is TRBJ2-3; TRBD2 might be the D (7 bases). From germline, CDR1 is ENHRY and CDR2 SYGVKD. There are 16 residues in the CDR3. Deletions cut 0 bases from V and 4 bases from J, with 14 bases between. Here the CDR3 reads CAISESTPGGPDTQYF. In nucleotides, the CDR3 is TGTGCCATCAGTGAGTCGACACCGGGGGGCCCAGATACGCAGTATTTT.

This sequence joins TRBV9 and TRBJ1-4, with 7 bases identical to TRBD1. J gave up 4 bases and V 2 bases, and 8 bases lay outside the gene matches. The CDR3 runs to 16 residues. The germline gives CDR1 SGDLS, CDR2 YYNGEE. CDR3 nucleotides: TGTGCCAGCAGCGTGGGTCGACAGGGCCGTAATGAAAAACTGTTTTTT. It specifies CASSVGRQGRNEKLFF.

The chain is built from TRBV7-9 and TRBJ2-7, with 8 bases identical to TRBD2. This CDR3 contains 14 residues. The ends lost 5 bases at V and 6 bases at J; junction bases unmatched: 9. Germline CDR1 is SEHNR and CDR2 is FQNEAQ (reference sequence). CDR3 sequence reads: CASSVSGIGFEQYF. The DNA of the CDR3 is TGTGCCAGCAGCGTTAGCGGGATCGGTTTCGAGCAGTACTTC.

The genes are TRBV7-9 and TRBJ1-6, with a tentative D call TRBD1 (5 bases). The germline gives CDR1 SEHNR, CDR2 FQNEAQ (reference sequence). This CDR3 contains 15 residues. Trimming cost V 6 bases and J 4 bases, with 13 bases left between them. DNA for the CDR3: TGTGCCAGCAGTCCCGACAGAGCTTATAATTCACCCCTCCACTTT. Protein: CASSPDRAYNSPLHF. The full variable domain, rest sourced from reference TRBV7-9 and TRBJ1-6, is DTGVSQNPRHKITKRGQNVTFRCDPISEHNRLYWYRQTLGQGPEFLTYFQNEAQLEKSRLLSDRFSAERPKGSFSTLEIQRTEQGDSAMYLCASSPDRAYNSPLHFGNGTRLTVT.

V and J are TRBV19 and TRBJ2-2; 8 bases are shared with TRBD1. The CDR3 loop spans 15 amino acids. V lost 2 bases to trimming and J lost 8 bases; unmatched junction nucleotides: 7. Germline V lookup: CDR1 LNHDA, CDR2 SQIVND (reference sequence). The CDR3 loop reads CASSIRTGLPGELFF. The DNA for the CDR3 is TGTGCCAGTAGTATAAGGACAGGGCTGCCTGGGGAGCTGTTTTTT.

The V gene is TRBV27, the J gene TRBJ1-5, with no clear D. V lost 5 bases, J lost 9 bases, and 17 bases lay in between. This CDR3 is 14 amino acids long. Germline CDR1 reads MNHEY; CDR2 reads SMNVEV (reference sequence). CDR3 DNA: TGTGCCAGCAGTCCTCGAACTAGGGAGTGGCCCCAGCATTTT. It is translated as CASSPRTREWPQHF.

CDR3 bases: TGTGCCAGCAGCTTAGCGGGGCAGGGTTCGCAAAAACTGTTTTTT. Translated: CASSLAGQGSQKLFF. This chain connects TRBV7-8 to TRBJ1-4; possibly TRBD1 for D (5 bases). Germline CDR1 SGHVS, CDR2 FQNEAQ. The CDR3 length is 15 residues. Trimming shortened V by 0 bases and J by 9 bases, and 14 bases separated the two germline ends.

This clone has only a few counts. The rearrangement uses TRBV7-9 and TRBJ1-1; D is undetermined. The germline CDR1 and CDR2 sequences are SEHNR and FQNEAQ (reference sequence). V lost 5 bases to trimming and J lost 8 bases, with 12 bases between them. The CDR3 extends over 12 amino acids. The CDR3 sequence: CASSLSTDEAFF. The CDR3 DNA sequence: TGTGCCAGCAGCCTTAGTACAGACGAAGCTTTCTTT.

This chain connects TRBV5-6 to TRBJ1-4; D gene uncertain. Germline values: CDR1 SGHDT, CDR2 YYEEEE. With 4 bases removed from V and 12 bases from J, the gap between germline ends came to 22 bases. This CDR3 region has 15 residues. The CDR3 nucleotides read TGTGCCAGCAGCCCACCGCCTAATGGGCCAGGTGAACTGTTTTTT. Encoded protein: CASSPPPNGPGELFF.